The text below deals with one T cell receptor beta chain. Its antigen is unidentified. The data derive from a study of T cells after yellow fever vaccination. About the study: When fractions had low cell numbers, they were prepared with SMART-Seq v4 Ultra Low Input.

Germline V gene data show CDR1 as MDHEN and CDR2 as SYDVKM. This CDR3 comprises 15 residues. V lost 7 bases and J lost 3, with 13 bases in between. TCRdb recomputed calls from the 5' RACE reads with MiXCR, one row per CDR3 protein. This table holds fewer than 450,000 distinct CDR3 sequences, roughly 10% found once. Findings and limits, study-wide: Reappearing after the booster were most of the clones from primary vaccination (about 96% CD4, 88% CD8).

The V call is TRBV28, the J call TRBJ2-6; no firm D call. This clonotype originated in a man between 18 and 35 years old who received the YFV17D yellow fever vaccine. Sequenced material: PBMCs, taken on the day of the first yellow fever vaccination. CDR3 DNA: TGTGCCAGCACCCTAGTGGGCAGTGGGGCCAACGTCCTGACTTTC. Translating it yields CASTLVGSGANVLTF.